A single sample gave rise to the 10 T cell receptor beta chains below, sequenced in a study of spatial heterogeneity in lung cancer. One entry per CDR3 protein, called by TCRdb with MiXCR from the 5' RACE reads. The sample shows 15,000 to 20,000 distinct CDR3 sequences, over 9% of them seen only once. Time point indicated: blood at routine non-recurrence follow-up after resection. The source was PBMCs, collected at follow-up. The receptors shown here come from a male donor with early-stage non-small cell lung cancer.

For this clonotype: A much larger clone sits a single nucleotide away, making a read error possible. The rearrangement links TRBV11-2 to TRBJ2-5; 8 bases line up with TRBD2. Germline V gene sequence: CDR1 SGHAT, CDR2 FQNNGV. The CDR3 is 15 amino acids. The V gene end was trimmed by 8 bases and the J gene end by 0 bases; junction bases not matched to a gene: 8. The CDR3 spells CASCALLADQETQYF. The CDR3, as DNA: TGTGCCAGCTGCGCGTTACTAGCGGACCAAGAGACCCAGTACTTC.

This clonotype was counted many times. V and J are TRBV5-1 and TRBJ2-5; D is tentatively TRBD1 or TRBD2 (5 bases each). CDR1 SGHRS and CDR2 YFSETQ come from the germline V gene. The V and J ends lost 0 bases and 5 bases respectively, with 11 bases between them. CDR3 size: 14 residues. The CDR3 nucleotides are TGCGCCAGCAGCTTGGGTGGGACGGTGGAGACCCAGTACTTC. Translated: CASSLGGTVETQYF.

The sample holds many counts of this clonotype. The rearrangement joins TRBV5-1 to TRBJ2-3; D remains ambiguous. Germline values: CDR1 SGHRS, CDR2 YFSETQ. This CDR3 comprises 11 residues. V lost 5 bases, J lost 5 bases, and 6 bases lay in between. CDR3: CASRAVDTQYF. CDR3 sequence (DNA): TGCGCCAGCAGAGCAGTAGATACGCAGTATTTT.

This chain's CDR3 is CSARDLGQGGNQPQHF. CDR3 coding DNA: TGCAGTGCTAGAGATCTAGGTCAGGGTGGCAATCAGCCCCAGCATTTT. This sequence joins TRBV20-1 and TRBJ1-5; D is possibly TRBD1 (5 bases). This CDR3 spans 16 amino acids. Germline CDR1 DFQATT, CDR2 SNEGSKA (reference sequence). Trimming took 0 bases from V and 2 from J, leaving 14 bases between them.

This clonotype was counted many times. The J gene is TRBJ2-6, the V gene TRBV28; D remains ambiguous. The CDR3 has 14 residues. Germline V lookup: CDR1 MDHEN, CDR2 SYDVKM. Trimming removed 3 bases from V and 0 bases from J, with 3 bases in between. CDR3 in DNA: TGTGCCAGCAGTTTGATCTCTGGGGCCAACGTCCTGACTTTC. This translates into CASSLISGANVLTF.

This clonotype was recorded at least ten times. The chain combines TRBV7-8 with TRBJ1-5; D remains unclear. Germline V gene lookup returns CDR1 SGHVS and CDR2 FQNEAQ. The CDR3 has 15 amino acids. V gave up 1 base and J gave up 6 bases, with 13 bases separating them. The CDR3 nucleotides are TGTGCCAGCAGCTTAGTCCGCGGGTTGGGTCAGCCCCAGCATTTT. Translating gives CASSLVRGLGQPQHF. The full variable domain, with the rest looked up from reference TRBV7-8 and TRBJ1-5, is GAGVSQSPRYKVAKRGQDVALRCDPISGHVSLFWYQQALGQGPEFLTYFQNEAQLDKSGLPSDRFFAERPEGSVSTLKIQRTQQEDSAVYLCASSLVRGLGQPQHFGDGTRLSIL.

This clonotype is medium-sized (0.01 to 0.1%) in the sample. The chain joins TRBV6-4 to TRBJ2-1; TRBD1 agrees at 7 bases. The CDR3 runs to 15 residues. Germline loops: CDR1 MRHNA, CDR2 SNTAGT. The V segment lost 1 base and the J segment 5 bases; nucleotides outside the gene matches: 5. This CDR3 is CASSDYPDRDNEQFF. CDR3 DNA: TGTGCCAGCAGTGACTATCCCGACAGGGACAATGAGCAGTTCTTC.

This clonotype was picked up a small number of times. V is TRBV20-1 and J is TRBJ2-4; D is perhaps TRBD1 or TRBD2 (6 bases each). The CDR3 has 14 amino acids. Germline V gene lookup returns CDR1 DFQATT and CDR2 SNEGSKA (reference sequence). The ends were cut back, 8 bases at V and 1 base at J, with 15 bases in the middle. The chain's CDR3 is CSPGGGAAKNIQYF. The CDR3 coding sequence is TGCAGTCCCGGGGGCGGGGCGGCCAAAAACATTCAGTACTTC.

This clonotype was seen at least ten times. This sequence joins TRBV24-1 and TRBJ2-1, with no clear D. The CDR3 extends over 14 amino acids. The germline V gene has CDR1 KGHDR and CDR2 SFDVKD. V was clipped by 2 bases and J by 4 bases, with 8 bases between them. CDR3 amino acids: CATSDSQRYNEQFF. The CDR3 nucleotides read TGTGCCACCAGTGATTCGCAGCGATACAATGAGCAGTTCTTC.

This clonotype has ten or more counts. The chain combines TRBV6-5 with TRBJ2-7, with D possibly matching TRBD2 (7 bases). The CDR3 has 16 residues. Trimming left V 0 bases short and J 5 bases short, with 17 bases between. Germline V CDR1 and CDR2: MNHEY, SVGAGI. In DNA form, the CDR3 reads TGTGCCAGCAGTTACTCGGGGGGGCTACCCGGGAACGAGCAGTACTTC. Amino acid sequence: CASSYSGGLPGNEQYF.